These 30 T cell receptor beta chains share one sample of origin, sequenced in a study of T cell responses to AZD1222 COVID-19 vaccine. Sequenced by immunoSEQ multiplex PCR; TCRdb stores in-frame clones only, minus some. Here the sample spans around 99,000 clones, about 90% being singletons. Sequenced material: peripheral blood, taken 28 days after the second AZD1222 dose. The receptors were sampled from an adult who received the AZD1222 COVID-19 vaccine.

The chain recombines TRBV3-1 (or the pseudogene TRBV3-2) with TRBJ1-3; D gene unclear. CDR3 length equals 16 residues. Germline V lookup: CDR1 LGHDT, CDR2 YNNKEL (reference sequence). V was cut by 4 bases and J by 2 bases, with 15 bases left in between. The CDR3: CASSPRGGKTGNTIYF. The CDR3 DNA follows: TGTGCCAGCAGCCCCCGAGGTGGGAAAACTGGAAACACCATATATTTT.

This chain links TRBV14 with TRBJ1-6; tentative D call: TRBD1 (6 bases). This CDR3 comprises 15 residues. The germline CDR1 and CDR2 sequences are SGHDN and FVKESK. V gave up 2 bases and J gave up 9 bases, with 14 bases separating them. This CDR3 is CASSQSGTWASPLHF. DNA of the CDR3: TGTGCCAGCAGCCAATCCGGGACATGGGCTTCACCCCTCCACTTT.

The chain carries TRBV7-9 and TRBJ2-5; 12 bases align to TRBD2. V lost 0 bases, J lost 3 bases, and 5 bases stayed unmatched. The CDR3 length is 17 residues. Germline V gene lookup returns CDR1 SEHNR and CDR2 FQNEAQ (reference sequence). The CDR3 region is CASSLAPSGGAEETQYF. CDR3 nucleotides: TGTGCCAGCAGCTTAGCCCCTAGCGGGGGGGCGGAAGAGACCCAGTACTTC.

V is TRBV27 and J is TRBJ1-5; 8 bases line up with TRBD1. CDR3 length: 15 residues. The junction had 3 bases not matched to a gene; V was cut back by 5 bases and J by 0 bases. CDR1 is MNHEY and CDR2 is SMNVEV in the germline V gene (reference sequence). CDR3 DNA sequence: TGTGCCAGCAGTCGGGACAGGCTTAGCAATCAGCCCCAGCATTTT. It codes for CASSRDRLSNQPQHF.

In its sample, this clone was seen a few times. The chain has TRBV4-1 and TRBJ2-6, with TRBD2 as a possible D gene (6 bases). Germline V gene lookup returns CDR1 MGHRA and CDR2 YSYEKL. With 1 base removed from V and 0 bases from J, the gap between germline ends came to 16 bases. The length of the CDR3 is 19 residues. This chain's CDR3 is CASSQGGLLFRSGANVLTF. The CDR3 coding sequence is TGCGCCAGCAGCCAAGGGGGACTGCTTTTCCGCTCTGGGGCCAACGTCCTGACTTTC.

This chain connects TRBV5-1 to TRBJ1-5; D gene unclear. Germline assignment: CDR1 SGHRS and CDR2 YFSETQ. Trimming removed 0 bases at V and 0 bases at J, with 10 bases between. This CDR3 contains 16 residues. Here the CDR3 DNA reads TGCGCCAGCAGCTTGGTCGGCGGGTATAGCAATCAGCCCCAGCATTTT. The encoded protein is CASSLVGGYSNQPQHF.

The V call is TRBV24-1, the J call TRBJ1-2, with TRBD1 as a possible D gene (5 bases). The CDR3 runs 14 residues. Trimming took 4 bases from V and 5 from J, leaving 13 bases between them. The germline V gene has CDR1 KGHDR and CDR2 SFDVKD. The CDR3 region has the DNA TGTGCCACCAGTGAAAACGGGGCAGTTTATGGCTACACCTTC. It specifies CATSENGAVYGYTF.

The chain recombines TRBV28 with TRBJ2-1; 7 bases fit TRBD1. The CDR3 length is 13 residues. J gave up 4 bases and V 7 bases, and 4 bases lay outside the gene matches. The V gene's germline CDR1 is MDHEN and CDR2 SYDVKM. The CDR3 nucleotides read TGTGCCAGCAAGCAGGGGGAATACAATGAGCAGTTCTTC. Translated: CASKQGEYNEQFF.

The V call is TRBV28, the J call TRBJ1-6; a weak D match, TRBD1 (6 bases). From germline, CDR1 is MDHEN and CDR2 SYDVKM. The CDR3 loop spans 17 amino acids. Trimming took 4 bases from V and 2 from J, leaving 15 bases between them. As DNA, the CDR3 is TGTGCCAGCAGTTCCTCTCCACAGGGTCCCTATAATTCACCCCTCCACTTT. As protein: CASSSSPQGPYNSPLHF.

This clone was recorded once. The rearrangement uses TRBV6-6 and TRBJ1-5, with TRBD1 matching over 7 bases. Germline loops: CDR1 MNHNY, CDR2 SVGAGI (reference sequence). CDR3 size: 14 residues. V lost 6 bases and J lost 1; bases outside the gene matches: 3. In DNA, the CDR3 is TGTGCCAGCAGACCACAGGGGAGCAATCAGCCCCAGCATTTT. Its protein is CASRPQGSNQPQHF.

The chain combines TRBV4-1 with TRBJ2-1; D is possibly TRBD2 (5 bases). Per the germline V gene, CDR1 is MGHRA and CDR2 is YSYEKL. The CDR3 is 17 residues long. Trimming cost V 0 bases and J 4 bases, with 16 bases left between them. CDR3 bases: TGCGCCAGCAGCCAAGAGCTAAGAGGAGGCAGATACAATGAGCAGTTCTTC. This translates into CASSQELRGGRYNEQFF.

The chain uses TRBV6-5 and TRBJ1-2, with a weak D call TRBD1 (5 bases). Germline V lookup: CDR1 MNHEY, CDR2 SVGAGI. This CDR3 is built from 13 residues. V was pared by 0 bases and J by 5 bases, with 7 bases between. DNA of the CDR3: TGTGCCAGCAGTTACTCGGCAGGGTATGGCTACACCTTC. Residues: CASSYSAGYGYTF.

The chain has TRBV7-9 and TRBJ2-7; TRBD1 might be the D (6 bases). This CDR3 is built from 12 residues. In germline, CDR1 is SEHNR, CDR2 FQNEAQ (reference sequence). Deletions cut 5 bases from V and 4 bases from J, with 9 bases between. CDR3 residues: CASSPTGYEQYF. As DNA, the CDR3 is TGTGCCAGCAGCCCAACAGGGTACGAGCAGTACTTC.

The chain combines TRBV29-1 with TRBJ1-1; 10 bases line up with TRBD1. V gave up 5 bases and J gave up 6 bases; unmatched junction bases: 3. There are 12 residues in the CDR3. Germline V gene sequence: CDR1 SQVTM, CDR2 ANQGSEA. CDR3 nucleotide sequence: TGCAGCGTTCCTGGACAGGGGGCTGAAGCTTTCTTT. Protein sequence: CSVPGQGAEAFF.

This sequence joins TRBV28 and TRBJ1-6; TRBD1 agrees at 7 bases. J gave up 7 bases and V 1 base, and 13 bases lay outside the gene matches. The CDR3 totals 18 residues. The germline V gene encodes CDR1 MDHEN and CDR2 SYDVKM. The CDR3 region is CASSLSQITGTENSPLHF. CDR3 DNA sequence: TGTGCCAGCAGTTTATCTCAAATTACCGGGACAGAGAATTCACCCCTCCACTTT.

The V call is TRBV5-1, the J call TRBJ2-7, with D unresolved. Germline V gives CDR1 SGHRS, CDR2 YFSETQ. The CDR3 loop spans 14 amino acids. The V and J ends lost 0 bases and 2 bases respectively, with 9 bases between them. The CDR3, as DNA: TGCGCCAGCAGCTTGGCCCCGACCGCCTACGAGCAGTACTTC. This codes for CASSLAPTAYEQYF.

This clone came up once. The chain uses TRBV12-3 or TRBV12-4 and TRBJ2-3; D is ambiguous. V lost 6 bases and J 4 bases, leaving 8 bases between the germline ends. The CDR3 runs to 12 residues. The CDR3, as DNA: TGTGCCAGCAGCCTTACAGCAGATACGCAGTATTTT. Its translation is CASSLTADTQYF.

The chain recombines TRBV7-9 with TRBJ2-7, with TRBD1 matching 7 bases. V trimming: 1 base; J trimming: 5 bases; junction bases outside the gene matches: 11. The germline CDR1 and CDR2 sequences are SEHNR and FQNEAQ (reference sequence). This CDR3 has 16 amino acids. CDR3 DNA: TGTGCCAGCAGCTTAGGTTTTCGACAGGGTAGCAACGAGCAGTACTTC. Translation gives CASSLGFRQGSNEQYF. Full variable domain (remainder filled in from reference TRBV7-9 and TRBJ2-7): DTGVSQNPRHKITKRGQNVTFRCDPISEHNRLYWYRQTLGQGPEFLTYFQNEAQLEKSRLLSDRFSAERPKGSFSTLEIQRTEQGDSAMYLCASSLGFRQGSNEQYFGPGTRLTVT.

In this sample, this clone turned up a few times. The chain is built from TRBV24-1 and TRBJ2-7; D ambiguous. This CDR3 is built from 13 residues. Trimming took off 4 bases at V and 0 bases at J, with 6 bases between the two ends. The germline V gene has CDR1 KGHDR and CDR2 SFDVKD. The CDR3 DNA reads as TGTGCCACCAGTGACCCAAGCTCCTACGAGCAGTACTTC. It is translated as CATSDPSSYEQYF.

This chain connects TRBV19 to TRBJ2-7, with D unclear. The ends were cut back, 8 bases at V and 6 bases at J, with 11 bases in the middle. The germline V gene has CDR1 LNHDA and CDR2 SQIVND (reference sequence). This CDR3 comprises 11 residues. The CDR3 is CASGRLGEQYF. In nucleotides, the CDR3 is TGTGCCAGTGGCCGTCTAGGCGAGCAGTACTTC.

This clone occurred once. This chain joins TRBV30 and TRBJ1-6; the D gene is possibly TRBD1 (6 bases). The V and J ends lost 4 bases and 5 bases respectively, with 18 bases between them. Per the germline V gene, CDR1 is GTSNPN and CDR2 is SVGIG (reference sequence). The CDR3 sequence is 16 residues long. CDR3 DNA: TGTGCCTGGAAGGGATGGACAGCCCAAGATAATTCACCCCTCCACTTT. Protein sequence: CAWKGWTAQDNSPLHF.

The chain links TRBV19 to TRBJ2-1; 10 nucleotides agree with TRBD2. The CDR3 contains 15 residues. Germline V CDR1 and CDR2: LNHDA, SQIVND (reference sequence). J gave up 4 bases and V 2 bases, and 2 bases lay outside the gene matches. The CDR3 loop reads CASSIPSGSYNEQFF. CDR3 sequence (DNA): TGTGCCAGTAGTATACCTAGCGGGAGTTACAATGAGCAGTTCTTC.

The chain links TRBV6-5 to TRBJ2-3, with TRBD2 as a possible D gene (6 bases). The V end was cut by 2 bases, the J end by 2 bases, with 8 bases between. Germline assignment: CDR1 MNHEY and CDR2 SVGAGI. The CDR3 runs to 14 residues. CDR3 sequence: CASSYGTVTDTQYF. As DNA, the CDR3 is TGTGCCAGCAGTTACGGGACTGTCACAGATACGCAGTATTTT.

This clone was recorded a few times. The V and J genes are TRBV19 and TRBJ2-1, with TRBD2 matching over 10 bases. This CDR3 is 14 amino acids long. Germline CDR1 reads LNHDA; CDR2 reads SQIVND (reference sequence). The V gene end was trimmed by 7 bases and the J gene end by 7 bases; junction bases not matched to a gene: 7. Written as DNA, the CDR3 is TGTGCCAGTAAAGCTAGCGGGAGTTCGAATGAGCAGTTCTTC. This codes for CASKASGSSNEQFF. The full variable domain, in which reference TRBV19 and TRBJ2-1 provide the parts outside the CDR3, is DGGITQSPKYLFRKEGQNVTLSCEQNLNHDAMYWYRQDPGQGLRLIYYSQIVNDFQKGDIAEGYSVSREKKESFPLTVTSAQKNPTAFYLCASKASGSSNEQFFGPGTRLTVL.

The chain links TRBV7-6 to TRBJ1-5; 7 bases line up with TRBD1. This CDR3 has 15 amino acids. CDR1 and CDR2 from the germline V gene are SGHVS and FNYEAQ. Trimming at V came to 1 base and at J to 8 bases, leaving 8 bases not matched to a gene. CDR3 nucleotide sequence: TGTGCCAGCAGCTTAGGACAGGGTACAGGGAAGCCCCAGCATTTT. This sequence encodes CASSLGQGTGKPQHF.

The chain joins TRBV7-9 to TRBJ1-4; 7 nucleotides agree with TRBD1. Germline CDR1 and CDR2: SEHNR and FQNEAQ (reference sequence). V trimming: 2 bases; J trimming: 4 bases; junction bases outside the gene matches: 1. The CDR3 is 14 amino acids. This CDR3 reads CASSLRQGNEKLFF. Here the CDR3 DNA reads TGTGCCAGCAGCTTAAGACAGGGTAATGAAAAACTGTTTTTT.

The chain is built from TRBV19 and TRBJ2-1; 16 positions agree with TRBD2. This CDR3 region has 20 residues. Germline lookup yields CDR1 LNHDA and CDR2 SQIVND (reference sequence). With V trimmed by 11 bases and J by 7 bases, 23 bases remained unmatched. The CDR3 region is CALNGGLAGGGRGTKNEQFF. The CDR3 nucleotides read TGTGCCCTTAATGGGGGACTAGCGGGAGGGGGAAGAGGCACAAAGAATGAGCAGTTCTTC. Combining the CDR3 with reference TRBV19 and TRBJ2-1 gives the whole variable domain DGGITQSPKYLFRKEGQNVTLSCEQNLNHDAMYWYRQDPGQGLRLIYYSQIVNDFQKGDIAEGYSVSREKKESFPLTVTSAQKNPTAFYLCALNGGLAGGGRGTKNEQFFGPGTRLTVL.

The chain has TRBV6-5 and TRBJ1-2, with D maybe TRBD1 (6 bases). V dropped 0 bases and J dropped 7 bases, with 15 bases sitting between them. Germline-derived CDR1 and CDR2 are MNHEY and SVGAGI. CDR3 length equals 15 residues. CDR3 residues: CASSYSGQSGLGYTF. The CDR3 DNA reads TGTGCCAGCAGTTACTCTGGACAGTCGGGGCTTGGCTACACCTTC.

The chain employs TRBV13 and TRBJ1-2; D unclear. Trimming removed 1 base from V and 2 bases from J, with 8 bases in between. The CDR3 loop spans 14 amino acids. CDR1 is PRHDT, CDR2 FYEKMQ, per germline (reference sequence). The CDR3 DNA follows: TGTGCCAGCAGCTTAGCGCAAACGAACTATGGCTACACCTTC. Residues: CASSLAQTNYGYTF.

Notes on this clone: It may be a read error: a sequence one base away is much more abundant. The V and J genes are TRBV10-1 and TRBJ2-2, with D maybe TRBD2 (5 bases). Germline assignment: CDR1 WNHNN and CDR2 SYGVQD (reference sequence). This CDR3 contains 13 residues. The CDR3 nucleotides are TGCGCCAGCAGCGCCGGGGATGCCGGGGAGCCGTTTTTT. As protein: CASSAGDAGEPFF.